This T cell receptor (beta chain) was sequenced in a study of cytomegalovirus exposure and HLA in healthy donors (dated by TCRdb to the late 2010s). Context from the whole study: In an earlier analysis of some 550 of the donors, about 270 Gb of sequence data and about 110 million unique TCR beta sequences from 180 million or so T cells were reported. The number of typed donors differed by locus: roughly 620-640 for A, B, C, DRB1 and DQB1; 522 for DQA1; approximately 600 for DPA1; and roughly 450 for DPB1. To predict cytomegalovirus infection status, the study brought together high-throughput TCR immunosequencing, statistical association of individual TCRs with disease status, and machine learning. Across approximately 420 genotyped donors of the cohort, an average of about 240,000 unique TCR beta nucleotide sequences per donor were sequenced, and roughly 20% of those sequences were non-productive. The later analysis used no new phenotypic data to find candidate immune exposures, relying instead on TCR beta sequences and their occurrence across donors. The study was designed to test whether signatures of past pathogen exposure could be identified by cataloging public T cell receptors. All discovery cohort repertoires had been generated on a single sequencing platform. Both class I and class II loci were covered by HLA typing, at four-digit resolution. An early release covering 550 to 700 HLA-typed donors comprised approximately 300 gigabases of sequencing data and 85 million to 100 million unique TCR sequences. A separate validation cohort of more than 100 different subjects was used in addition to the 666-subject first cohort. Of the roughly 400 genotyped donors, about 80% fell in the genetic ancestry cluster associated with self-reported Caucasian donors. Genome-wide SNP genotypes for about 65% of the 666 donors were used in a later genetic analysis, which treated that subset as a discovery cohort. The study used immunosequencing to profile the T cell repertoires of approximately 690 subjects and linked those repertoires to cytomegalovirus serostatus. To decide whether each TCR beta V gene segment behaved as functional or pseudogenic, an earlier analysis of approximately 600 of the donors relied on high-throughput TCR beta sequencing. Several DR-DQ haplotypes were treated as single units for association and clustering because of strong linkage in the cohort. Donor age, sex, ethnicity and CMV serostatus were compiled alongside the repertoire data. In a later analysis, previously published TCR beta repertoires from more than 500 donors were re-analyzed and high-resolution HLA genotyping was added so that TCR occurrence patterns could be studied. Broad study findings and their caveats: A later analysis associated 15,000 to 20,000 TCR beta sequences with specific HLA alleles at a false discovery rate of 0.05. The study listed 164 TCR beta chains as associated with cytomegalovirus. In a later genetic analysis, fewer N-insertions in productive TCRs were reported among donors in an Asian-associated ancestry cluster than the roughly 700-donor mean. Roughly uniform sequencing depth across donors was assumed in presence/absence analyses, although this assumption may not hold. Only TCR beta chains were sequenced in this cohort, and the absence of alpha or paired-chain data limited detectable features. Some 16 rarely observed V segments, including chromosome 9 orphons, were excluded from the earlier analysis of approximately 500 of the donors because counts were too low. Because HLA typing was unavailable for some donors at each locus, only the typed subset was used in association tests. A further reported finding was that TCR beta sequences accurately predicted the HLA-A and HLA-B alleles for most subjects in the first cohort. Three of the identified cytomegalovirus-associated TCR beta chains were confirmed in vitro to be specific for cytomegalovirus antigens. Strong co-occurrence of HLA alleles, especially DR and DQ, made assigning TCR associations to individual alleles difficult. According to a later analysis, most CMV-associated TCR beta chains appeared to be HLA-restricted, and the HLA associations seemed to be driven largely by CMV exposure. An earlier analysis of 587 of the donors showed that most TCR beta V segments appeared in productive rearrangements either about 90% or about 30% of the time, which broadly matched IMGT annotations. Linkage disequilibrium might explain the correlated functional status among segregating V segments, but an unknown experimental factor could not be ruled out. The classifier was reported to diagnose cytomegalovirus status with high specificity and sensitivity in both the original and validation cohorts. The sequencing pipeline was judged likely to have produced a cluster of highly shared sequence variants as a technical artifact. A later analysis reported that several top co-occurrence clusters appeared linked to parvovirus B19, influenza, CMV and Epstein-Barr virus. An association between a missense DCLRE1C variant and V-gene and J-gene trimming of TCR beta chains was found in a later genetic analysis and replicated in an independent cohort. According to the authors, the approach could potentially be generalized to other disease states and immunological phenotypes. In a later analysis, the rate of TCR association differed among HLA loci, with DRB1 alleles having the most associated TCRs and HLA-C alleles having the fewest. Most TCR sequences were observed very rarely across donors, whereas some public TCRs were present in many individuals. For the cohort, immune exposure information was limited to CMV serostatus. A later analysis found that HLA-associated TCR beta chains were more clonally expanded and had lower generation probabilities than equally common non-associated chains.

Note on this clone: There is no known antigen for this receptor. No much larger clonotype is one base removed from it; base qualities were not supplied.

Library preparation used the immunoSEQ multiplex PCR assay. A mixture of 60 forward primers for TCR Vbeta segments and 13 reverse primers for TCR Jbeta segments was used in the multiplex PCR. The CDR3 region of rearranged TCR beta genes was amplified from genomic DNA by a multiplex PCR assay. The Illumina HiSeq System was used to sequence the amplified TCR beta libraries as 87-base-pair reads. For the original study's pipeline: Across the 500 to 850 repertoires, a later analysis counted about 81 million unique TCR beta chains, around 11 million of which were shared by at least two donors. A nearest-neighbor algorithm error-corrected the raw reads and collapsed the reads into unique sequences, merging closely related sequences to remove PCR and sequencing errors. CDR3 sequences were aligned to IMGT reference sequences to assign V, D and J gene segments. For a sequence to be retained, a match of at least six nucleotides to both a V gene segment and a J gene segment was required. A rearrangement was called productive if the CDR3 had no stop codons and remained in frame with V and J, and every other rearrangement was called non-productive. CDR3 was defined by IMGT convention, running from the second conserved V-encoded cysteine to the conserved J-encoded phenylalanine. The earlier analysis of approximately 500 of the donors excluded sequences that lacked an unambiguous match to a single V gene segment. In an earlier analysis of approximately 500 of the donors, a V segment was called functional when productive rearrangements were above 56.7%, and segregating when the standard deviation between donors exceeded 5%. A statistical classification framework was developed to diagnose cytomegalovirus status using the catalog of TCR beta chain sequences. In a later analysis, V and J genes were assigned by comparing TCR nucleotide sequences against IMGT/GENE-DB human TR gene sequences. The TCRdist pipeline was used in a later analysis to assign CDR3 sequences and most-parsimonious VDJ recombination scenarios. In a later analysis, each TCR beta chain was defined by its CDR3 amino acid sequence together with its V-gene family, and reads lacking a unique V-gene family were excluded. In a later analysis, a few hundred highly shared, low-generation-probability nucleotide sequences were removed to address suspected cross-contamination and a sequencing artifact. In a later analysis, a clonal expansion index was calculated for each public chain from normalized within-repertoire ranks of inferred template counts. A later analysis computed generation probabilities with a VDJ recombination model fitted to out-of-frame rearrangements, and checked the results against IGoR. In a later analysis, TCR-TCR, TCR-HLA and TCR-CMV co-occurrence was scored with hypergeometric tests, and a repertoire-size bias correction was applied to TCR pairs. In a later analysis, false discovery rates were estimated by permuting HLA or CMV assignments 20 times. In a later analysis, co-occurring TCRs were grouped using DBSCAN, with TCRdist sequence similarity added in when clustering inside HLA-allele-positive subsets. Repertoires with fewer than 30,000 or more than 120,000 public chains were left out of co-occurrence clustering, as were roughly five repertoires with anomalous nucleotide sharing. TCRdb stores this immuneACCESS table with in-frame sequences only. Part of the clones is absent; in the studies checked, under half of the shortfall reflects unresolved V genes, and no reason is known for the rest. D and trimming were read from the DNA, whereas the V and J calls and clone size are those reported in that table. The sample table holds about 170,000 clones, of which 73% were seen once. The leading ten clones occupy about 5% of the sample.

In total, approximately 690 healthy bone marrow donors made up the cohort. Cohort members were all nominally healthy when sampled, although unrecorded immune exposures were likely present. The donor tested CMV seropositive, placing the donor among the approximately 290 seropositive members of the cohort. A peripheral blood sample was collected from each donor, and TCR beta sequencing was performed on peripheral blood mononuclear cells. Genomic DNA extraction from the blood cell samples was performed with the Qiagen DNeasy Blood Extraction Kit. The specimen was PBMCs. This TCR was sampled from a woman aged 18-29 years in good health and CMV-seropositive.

The CDR3 amino acid sequence is: CASSELGHWAAEQYF. The sequenced DNA is TGTGCCAGCAGCGAGCTGGGACATTGGGCGGCCGAGCAGTACTTC. The receptor chain draws on TRBV9 and TRBJ2-7; TRBD1 might be the D gene, on 6 matching bases. CDR1 SGDLS and CDR2 YYNGEE were looked up in the germline V gene. The CDR3, from cysteine to phenylalanine, totals 15 residues. Solely the CDR3 DNA is kept, with 45 bases framed from the first base. V is clipped by 3 bases and J by 6 bases, and the sequence between their germline boundaries is 19 bases long.